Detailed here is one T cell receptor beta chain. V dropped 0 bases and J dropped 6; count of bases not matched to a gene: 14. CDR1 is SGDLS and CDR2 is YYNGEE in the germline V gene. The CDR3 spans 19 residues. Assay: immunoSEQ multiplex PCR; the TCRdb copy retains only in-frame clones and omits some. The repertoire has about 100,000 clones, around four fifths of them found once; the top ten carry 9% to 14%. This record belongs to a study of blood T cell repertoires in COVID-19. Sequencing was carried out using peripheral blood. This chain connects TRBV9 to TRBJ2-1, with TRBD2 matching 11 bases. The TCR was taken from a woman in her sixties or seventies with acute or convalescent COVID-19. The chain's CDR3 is CASSVGLAGGRSVVNEQFF. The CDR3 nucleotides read TGTGCCAGCAGCGTAGGCCTAGCGGGGGGCCGATCCGTGGTCAATGAGCAGTTCTTC.